The T cell receptor beta chain described here comes from a study of shared clonotypes between healthy human individuals (dated by TCRdb to about 2020). The study in broad terms: The cohort included three men and a couple of women between 18 and 49 years of age. Between about 0.8 and 9 billion PBMCs per donor were obtained by leukapheresis. To increase sequencing depth and limit assay-specific biases, different laboratories used diverse techniques to prepare libraries and sequence TCR repertoires. The study deeply sequenced blood TCR repertoires of five healthy adults to estimate repertoire size and the extent of clonotype sharing between individuals. For each donor, three plates each were used for CD4 naive and CD4 memory, two plates were used for CD8 naive, and one plate was used for CD8 memory.

Using the deep immunoSEQ assay, multiplex PCR amplified TCR CDR3 regions from genomic DNA. Extracted genomic DNA from each cell subset was spread evenly across all wells of several immunoSEQ 96-well plates, with each plate serving as a replicate. For sorted subsets, around 200 ng genomic DNA, equal to 30,000 to 35,000 T cell genomes, was loaded into each replicate PCR. Purified libraries were quantified with a Qubit 3.0 fluorometer, sized on a Bioanalyzer 2100, and re-quantified with the KAPA Library Quantification kit. Every immunoSEQ 96-well plate was sequenced on a dedicated single-read 150-cycle Illumina NextSeq 550 flow cell. In the source study's methods: Because only junctional sequences without quality scores were contained in the immunoSEQ output, filtering matching that applied to full-length reads could not be performed. Sequences were annotated with PyIR, a Python wrapper for IgBLAST v1.9, and V/J genes and CDR3 were assigned using IMGT germline references. Reads with weak V/J assignments (E-value above 1e-6), missing CDR3, stop codons, out-of-frame junctions, or ambiguous translated residues were removed. V3J clonotypes were defined as sequences sharing an identical inferred V gene, J gene, and CDR3 amino acid sequence. To compute the percentage overlap between repertoires, the number of shared unique clonotypes was divided by the size of the smaller repertoire. Repertoire richness was assessed with RTK rarefaction, the Chao1 estimator, and Recon v2.1 estimates of unobserved clonotypes. Generation probabilities for all TCRbeta clonotypes obtained by the gDNA method from a handful of donors were computed using OLGA. TCRdb obtained this table from immuneACCESS and retained in-frame rearrangements with V and J assigned. These tables miss some clones; where compared with another copy, unresolved V genes account for less than half of the shortfall, and the remainder is unexplained. The V and J calls and the clone size are those of that table, but D and trimming were determined from the DNA. This sample holds some 2,500,000 clones; 85% to 95% were observed only once. The ten largest clones represent 0.37% of the sample.

Remarks on this clone: Its antigen remains unidentified. Base-call qualities are not available, and no considerably larger clone is one nucleotide away.

Points the paper makes about the study in general: Based on pairwise subsampling, the degree of clonotype sharing among donors was expected to be affected by sequencing depth. Estimated clonotype richness was generally larger for naive than for memory subsets. Across a handful of donors, roughly 5.1% of naive CD4, around 3.5% of naive CD8, under 2.5% of memory CD4, and 0.4% to 0.45% of memory CD8 clonotypes were shared. Incomplete sequencing was indicated by rarefaction of sorted-subset datasets, despite the large sequencing depth. Sampling was limited to blood, and TCR repertoires in tissue likely differ from TCR repertoires in blood. Because the study included a small number of donors, the genetic and exposure-history diversity represented was limited. Clonotypes shared by all four sorted-subset donors showed higher generation probabilities than non-shared clonotypes.

The donors were healthy, HIV-negative adults with no recently reported acute infections or vaccinations. Only Caucasian adults living in Nashville, Tennessee, USA were represented among the donors. Magnetic negative selection was used to enrich CD4+ T cells, after which naive cells were positively selected on CD45RA and the negative fraction became the memory subset. Blood was collected by leukapheresis, and PBMCs were isolated by Ficoll-Histopaque density gradient centrifugation and then cryopreserved in liquid nitrogen vapor phase. Analytical flow cytometry was used to check the purity and quantity of each magnetically sorted T cell population. Genomic DNA was isolated from every sorted fraction and measured by UV absorbance on a Nanodrop 2000c. The CDR3, cysteine through phenylalanine, is 13 amino acids long. CDR3 DNA only is kept here, 39 bases in frame from base 1. Relative to germline, V is 10 bases shorter and J is 2 bases shorter, with 14 bases between their ends. The germline V gene (reference sequence) sets CDR1 to LNHDA and CDR2 to SQIVND.

The receptor was isolated from a man younger than 35 in good health. Some clones in this sample may be carry-over from other donors' samples. Sequenced input: naive CD4+ T cells from PBMCs. In the paper's terms, the cell subset or site label means: CD45RA+ positively selected. Recombination linked TRBV19 to TRBJ2-5; the D gene is perhaps TRBD2, on 6 matching bases. The CDR3 region: CATAGTSQETQYF. The nucleotide sequence is TGTGCCACCGCTGGGACTTCACAAGAGACCCAGTACTTC.